This T cell receptor (beta chain) originates from a study of blood T cell repertoires in COVID-19. Study in general: Acute-phase and convalescent COVID-19 samples originated in the United States, Italy and Spain.

Original processing methods: Estimates of nucleated cell counts were drawn from the amplification of reference gene primers. Clones were sequenced by immunoSEQ multiplex PCR, and TCRdb holds only the in-frame ones, with some missing. That table is the source of V, J and clone size, and D and trimming were worked out from the DNA. The sample records hundreds of thousands of clones, approximately 88% being singletons. Germline assignment: CDR1 LNHDA and CDR2 SQIVND (reference sequence). The CDR3 consists of 15 residues. Trimming left V 3 bases short and J 3 bases short, with 14 bases between. This sequence originates from a woman in her 30s who had recovered from COVID-19. This rearrangement joins TRBV19 to TRBJ1-1; D is unresolved. The sample was peripheral blood. The CDR3 coding sequence is TGTGCCAGTAGTATGGGCCGGGGAGAGGACACTGAAGCTTTCTTT. This codes for CASSMGRGEDTEAFF.